Sequencing of this TCR beta chain was carried out in a study of beta chain features in type 1 diabetes. Broader study findings: VDJ junctions from type 1 diabetes patients carried fewer insertions and larger deletions. It was possible that PCR favored shorter templates, equally so in patients and controls. Type 1 diabetes patients had moderately but significantly shorter TCRB CDR3s in all four CD4+ subsets.

This clone was detected only a few times. Its target is not known. All sorted populations exceeded 95% purity. The CDR3 runs 14 residues. CDR1 is MNHNS and CDR2 is SASEGT in the germline V gene. V was trimmed by 5 bases and J by 5 bases, leaving 14 bases between them. Every bit of the isolated RNA underwent reverse transcription, so sequencing read expressed TCRB transcripts. TCRdb keeps only in-frame clones here, not all; method: immunoSEQ multiplex PCR. The table has some 160,000 clones, roughly 9.1% seen once. The receptor comes from a woman aged 18-29 years in good health. The V call is TRBV6-1, the J call TRBJ2-3; D not resolved. The sample was central memory CD4+ T cells from blood. This chain's CDR3 is CASSHRSLKDTQYF. The CDR3 nucleotides read TGTGCCAGCAGTCATAGGAGCTTGAAAGATACGCAGTATTTT.